These 19 T cell receptor beta chains were all obtained from the same sample, sequenced in a study of blood T cell repertoires in COVID-19. Sequenced by immunoSEQ multiplex PCR; TCRdb stores in-frame clones only, minus some. The sample yields approximately 44,000 clones, approximately 89% seen once. The sequencing input was peripheral blood. The origin of the receptors is a woman of 80 years or more with acute or convalescent COVID-19.

V gene TRBV4-1 combines with J gene TRBJ2-3, with 9 bases identical to TRBD2. This CDR3 has 16 amino acids. The V and J ends lost 4 bases and 2 bases, in that order; junction bases with no gene match: 7. CDR1 is MGHRA, CDR2 YSYEKL, per germline. The CDR3 coding sequence is TGCGCCAGCAGCCTAGAGACTAGCGGAAACACAGATACGCAGTATTTT. Amino acids: CASSLETSGNTDTQYF.

J is TRBJ2-7 and V is TRBV28; 8 nucleotides line up with TRBD1. CDR1 and CDR2 from the germline V gene are MDHEN and SYDVKM. The V gene end was trimmed by 5 bases and the J gene end by 2 bases; junction bases not matched to a gene: 5. The CDR3 length is 14 residues. For the CDR3, the DNA is TGTGCCAGCAGTGCGGGACAGGCCACCTACGAGCAGTACTTC. Translation gives CASSAGQATYEQYF.

The chain has TRBV5-5 and TRBJ1-5, with D tentatively TRBD1 (5 bases). The germline V and J ends were trimmed by 0 bases and 6 bases, with 13 bases remaining between them. In germline, CDR1 is SGHKS, CDR2 YYEKEE (reference sequence). The CDR3 extends over 15 amino acids. CDR3 sequence (DNA): TGTGCCAGCAGCTTGGACGGGGGGTCAGGTCAGCCCCAGCATTTT. Protein: CASSLDGGSGQPQHF.

The V call is TRBV15, the J call TRBJ1-2; 8 nucleotides align to TRBD1. This CDR3 is 14 amino acids long. With 1 base clipped from V and 7 bases from J, the junction kept 5 bases outside the gene matches. CDR1 and CDR2 from the germline V gene are LNHNV and YYDKDF (reference sequence). The CDR3 reads CATSRGDRGAGYTF. The CDR3 DNA sequence: TGTGCCACCAGCAGAGGCGACAGGGGAGCTGGCTACACCTTC.

The table lists this clone with a count of one. This chain joins TRBV29-1 and TRBJ2-3; 10 bases align to TRBD2. The V gene's germline CDR1 is SQVTM and CDR2 ANQGSEA. V shed 3 bases and J 6 bases; nucleotides not matched to a gene: 6. The CDR3 has 14 amino acids. The CDR3 nucleotides read TGCAGCGTTGATAGCGGGGGGTCTACGGATACGCAGTATTTT. Its translation is CSVDSGGSTDTQYF.

The chain carries TRBV2 and TRBJ1-6, with D possibly TRBD1 on 5 matching bases. The CDR3 is 16 residues long. Germline V CDR1 and CDR2: SNHLY, FYNNEI. The V and J ends lost 3 bases and 3 bases respectively, with 12 bases between them. CDR3 coding DNA: TGTGCCAGCAGTGACGAAGACAGAGTCTATAATTCACCCCTCCACTTT. This codes for CASSDEDRVYNSPLHF.

The rearrangement uses TRBV5-1 and TRBJ2-1, with a tentative D call TRBD1 (6 bases). The CDR3 totals 16 residues. The V and J ends lost 4 bases and 5 bases respectively, with 19 bases between them. Germline V CDR1 and CDR2: SGHRS, YFSETQ. The CDR3 nucleotides are TGCGCCAGCAGCACAGGGTGGGGGCGTCCTAACAATGAGCAGTTCTTC. As protein: CASSTGWGRPNNEQFF.

The chain joins TRBV7-9 to TRBJ1-3; D not certain. The CDR3 consists of 12 residues. CDR1 is SEHNR, CDR2 FQNEAQ, per germline (reference sequence). Trimming left V 4 bases short and J 4 bases short, with 5 bases between. CDR3 residues: CASSWRGNTIYF. The DNA of the CDR3 is TGTGCCAGCAGCTGGAGGGGAAACACCATATATTTT. The full variable domain, rest sourced from reference TRBV7-9 and TRBJ1-3, is DTGVSQNPRHKITKRGQNVTFRCDPISEHNRLYWYRQTLGQGPEFLTYFQNEAQLEKSRLLSDRFSAERPKGSFSTLEIQRTEQGDSAMYLCASSWRGNTIYFGEGSWLTVV.

The chain recombines TRBV6-1 with TRBJ2-5; D is uncertain. Germline CDR1 MNHNS, CDR2 SASEGT. The CDR3 has 15 amino acids. Trimming removed 1 base from V and 4 bases from J, with 13 bases in between. The CDR3 sequence is CASSEGQVVPETQYF. CDR3 DNA sequence: TGTGCCAGCAGTGAAGGCCAGGTAGTCCCAGAGACCCAGTACTTC.

This clone occurred once. The chain uses TRBV7-5 and TRBJ2-7; the D call of TRBD1 is as the table states it, not checked on the DNA. TRBV7-5 is annotated as a pseudogene. The CDR3 sequence is 16 residues long. This chain's CDR3 is CATGRDRGKNSYEQYF. DNA of the CDR3: TGTGCCACCGGGAGGGACAGGGGGAAAAACTCCTACGAGCAGTACTTC.

The CDR3 sequence is CASSRDRYEQYV. The CDR3 DNA sequence: TGTGCCAGCAGTAGGGACAGGTACGAGCAGTACGTC. The chain couples TRBV5-6 to TRBJ2-7; 8 bases line up with TRBD1. This CDR3 region has 12 residues. The germline V gene encodes CDR1 SGHDT and CDR2 YYEEEE. V shed 5 bases, J shed 4 bases, and the junction held 2 bases outside the gene matches.

In its sample, this clone was seen many times. The chain combines TRBV29-1 with TRBJ1-2, with D maybe TRBD1 (6 bases). The V end lost 4 bases, the J end lost 5 bases, and 17 bases lay between the germline ends. The CDR3 loop spans 14 amino acids. Germline CDR1 and CDR2: SQVTM and ANQGSEA. CDR3 sequence (DNA): TGCAGCGTTGGCCGACAGGCGGGGGGGTATGGCTACACCTTC. Protein product: CSVGRQAGGYGYTF.

This chain uses TRBV5-5 with TRBJ2-7; tentative D call: TRBD1 (7 bases). From germline, CDR1 is SGHKS and CDR2 YYEKEE (reference sequence). V was shortened by 5 bases and J by 3 bases, with 15 bases between the two germline ends. This CDR3 contains 14 residues. The CDR3 region is CASSYQGGVYEQYV. CDR3 bases: TGTGCCAGCAGTTATCAGGGGGGTGTCTACGAGCAGTACGTC.

The chain couples TRBV6-5 to TRBJ2-7, with 8 bases lining up with TRBD2. This CDR3 comprises 15 residues. The ends lost 3 bases at V and 1 base at J; junction bases unmatched: 5. CDR1 and CDR2 (germline): MNHEY, SVGAGI. The CDR3 sequence: CASSYMRGASYEQYF. In DNA form, the CDR3 reads TGTGCCAGCAGTTATATGCGGGGGGCGTCCTACGAGCAGTACTTC.

This clone was counted once. The chain links TRBV28 to TRBJ2-5; 7 bases are a match to TRBD2. The CDR3 runs 14 residues. Germline CDR1 MDHEN, CDR2 SYDVKM. Germline trimming cut 7 bases from V and 2 bases from J; bases unmatched to any gene: 7. CDR3 amino acids: CASTLAGVQETQYF. The CDR3 bases are TGTGCCAGCACCCTGGCGGGGGTACAAGAGACCCAGTACTTC.

The sample holds one count of this clone. The chain is built from TRBV30 and TRBJ1-1; D might be TRBD1 (5 bases). V was trimmed by 2 bases and J by 4 bases, leaving 14 bases between them. Germline CDR1 and CDR2: GTSNPN and SVGIG (reference sequence). This CDR3 has 14 amino acids. The DNA of the CDR3 is TGTGCCTGGAGTTTCGGCGGTCAGGGCACTGAAGCTTTCTTT. This gives the protein CAWSFGGQGTEAFF. Using reference TRBV30 and TRBJ1-1 for the parts outside the CDR3, the full variable domain is SQTIHQWPATLVQPVGSPLSLECTVEGTSNPNLYWYRQAAGRGLQLLFYSVGIGQISSEVPQNLSASRPQDRQFILSSKKLLLSDSGFYLCAWSFGGQGTEAFFGQGTRLTVV.

The rearrangement links TRBV10-3 to TRBJ2-3; no firm D call. Germline values: CDR1 ENHRY, CDR2 SYGVKD. The CDR3 covers 12 residues. V dropped 10 bases and J dropped 4 bases, with 12 bases sitting between them. The CDR3 bases are TGTGCCACCAACGGGTCACCAGATACGCAGTATTTT. Amino acids: CATNGSPDTQYF.

The CDR3 region is CASSQTQGSNYGYTF. For the CDR3, the DNA is TGTGCCAGTAGTCAGACACAGGGGTCCAACTATGGCTACACCTTC. The rearrangement joins TRBV19 to TRBJ1-2; 7 positions agree with TRBD1. Germline V gene data show CDR1 as LNHDA and CDR2 as SQIVND (reference sequence). CDR3 length: 15 amino acids. Trimming took 5 bases from V and 2 from J; bases not matched to a gene: 8.

The chain uses TRBV6-2 or TRBV6-3 and TRBJ2-7, with 9 nucleotides matching TRBD1. V lost 6 bases to trimming and J lost 4 bases; unmatched junction nucleotides: 7. The CDR3 length is 14 residues. In germline, CDR1 is MNHEY, CDR2 SVGEGT. The CDR3 sequence: CASSPPGQGYEQYV. The CDR3 DNA follows: TGTGCCAGCAGCCCCCCGGGACAGGGTTACGAGCAGTACGTC.